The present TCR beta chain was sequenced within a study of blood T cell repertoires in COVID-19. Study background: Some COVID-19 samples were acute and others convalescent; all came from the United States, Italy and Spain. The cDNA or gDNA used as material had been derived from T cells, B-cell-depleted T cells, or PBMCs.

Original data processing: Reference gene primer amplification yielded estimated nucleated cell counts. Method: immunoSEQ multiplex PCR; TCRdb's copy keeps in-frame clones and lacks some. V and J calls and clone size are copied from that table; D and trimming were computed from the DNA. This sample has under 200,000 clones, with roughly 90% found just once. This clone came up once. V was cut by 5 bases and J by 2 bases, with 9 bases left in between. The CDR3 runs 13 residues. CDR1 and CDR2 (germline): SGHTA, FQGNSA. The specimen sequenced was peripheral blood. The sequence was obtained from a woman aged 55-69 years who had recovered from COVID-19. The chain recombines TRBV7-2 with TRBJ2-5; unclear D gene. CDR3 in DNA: TGTGCCAGCAGCCCCAGTCTGCAAGAGACCCAGTACTTC. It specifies CASSPSLQETQYF. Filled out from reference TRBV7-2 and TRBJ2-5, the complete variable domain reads GAGVSQSPSNKVTEKGKDVELRCDPISGHTALYWYRQSLGQGLEFLIYFQGNSAPDKSGLPSDRFSAERTGGSVSTLTIQRTQQEDSAVYLCASSPSLQETQYFGPGTRLLVL.